This T cell receptor (beta chain) was identified in a study of blood T cell repertoires in COVID-19 (dated by TCRdb to 2020 to 2021). For the study in its entirety: The collaborator samples originated in the United States, Italy and Spain and spanned the acute and convalescent phases of COVID-19. Subjects who had been exposed to COVID-19, were actively infected with it, or had recovered from it provided the deeply sampled blood TCRbeta repertoires that made up the dataset. A de-identified subject ID, COVID-19 status, age in years and sex were almost always included in the sample metadata. The material from the prospective study consisted of cDNA or gDNA derived from T cells, B-cell-depleted T cells, or PBMCs. The samples were drawn from two sources: the first 160 participants of the ongoing ImmuneRACE study, and approximately 1,300 subjects contributed by 6 global collaborators. HLA class I and class II types, where available, came from metadata supplied by the sample provider rather than from assay-based typing. The repertoires were made available in a free public database intended to serve as a resource for research on the immune response to SARS-CoV-2.

The collaborating institutions used their own protocols to collect whole blood in K2EDTA tubes. For TCRbeta analysis, collaborators shipped samples in one of three forms: frozen whole blood, isolated PBMCs, or DNA extracted from either of those sample types. Results the study describes overall, beyond this receptor: The quantity of clinical and demographic metadata differed by source and by participant and was supplied without curation.

The CDR1 and CDR2 encoded by the germline V gene are SQVTM and ANQGSEA. The trim is 4 bases for V and 0 bases for J, with a gap of 15 bases between the germline ends. The CDR3 goes from the cysteine to the phenylalanine over 15 residues. Only the CDR3 DNA is retained, 45 bases long and in frame from the first base. In regard to this clone: Its binding antigen is unknown. Base qualities are not at hand, and no much larger clone is one base apart.

TCRbeta CDR3 regions were amplified from genomic DNA by means of the immunoSEQ Assay, a bias-controlled multiplex PCR. Per the authors' processing: Within the assay, amplification of reference gene primers was used to estimate how many nucleated cells each sample contained. To quantify the absolute abundance of each unique TCRbeta CDR3 rearrangement, sequence reads were collapsed and filtered. Productive Simpson clonality was computed per sample as the square root of Simpson's diversity index over productive rearrangements. TCRdb took over this immuneACCESS table, retaining in-frame rearrangements with V and J assigned. Such tables are incomplete; in checked studies, under half of the missing clones stem from an unresolved V gene, and the remainder is unexplained. V, J and clone size reflect that table, while D and trimming were determined from the DNA. A total of approximately 150,000 clones appear in this sample, about 86% of them only once. The ten largest make up 11% of the sample.

Recombination connected TRBV29-1 to TRBJ1-1; the D region possibly corresponds to TRBD1 (6 bases align). The receptor's source is a man aged 65 to 85 with active or convalescent COVID-19. The sample taken for sequencing was peripheral blood. The CDR3 loop reads CSVAEQGLMNTEAFF. The nucleotide sequence is given as TGCAGCGTTGCGGAACAGGGATTAATGAACACTGAAGCTTTCTTT. The reference TRBV29-1 and TRBJ1-1 proteins fill in what lies around the CDR3, so the full variable domain reads SAVISQKPSRDICQRGTSLTIQCQVDSQVTMMFWYRQQPGQSLTLIATANQGSEATYESGFVIDKFPISRPNLTFSTLTVSNMSPEDSSIYLCSVAEQGLMNTEAFFGQGTRLTVV.